This T cell receptor (beta chain) is from a study of blood T cell repertoires in COVID-19 (dated by TCRdb to 2018 to 2021). About the full investigation: The collaborator samples originated in the United States, Italy and Spain and spanned the acute and convalescent phases of COVID-19. Subjects who had been exposed to COVID-19, were actively infected with it, or had recovered from it provided the deeply sampled blood TCRbeta repertoires that made up the dataset. Nearly every sample came with metadata listing a de-identified subject ID, COVID-19 status, age in years and sex. The samples were drawn from the first 160 participants of the ongoing ImmuneRACE study and from under 1,500 subjects provided by 6 global collaborators. The repertoires were released in a freely available public database meant as a resource for research on the immune response to SARS-CoV-2. The material from the prospective study consisted of cDNA or gDNA derived from T cells, B-cell-depleted T cells, or PBMCs. HLA class I and class II types, where available, came from metadata supplied by the sample provider rather than from assay-based typing. The research as a whole found: The quantity of clinical and demographic metadata differed by source and by participant and was supplied without curation.

Regarding this clone: Its antigen is still unknown. No much larger clone exists at a distance of one base, and base qualities are not known.

At one collaborating source in Seattle, patients were enrolled during active infection and were followed longitudinally through the course of disease. Each collaborating institution followed its own protocols to collect whole blood in K2EDTA tubes. Collaborator samples were shipped for TCRbeta analysis as frozen whole blood, isolated PBMCs, or DNA extracted from either sample type. TCRbeta CDR3 regions were amplified from genomic DNA by means of the immunoSEQ Assay, a bias-controlled multiplex PCR. Concerning the study's data processing: Nucleated cell counts per sample were estimated from amplification of reference gene primers within the assay. Sequence reads were collapsed and filtered to measure the absolute abundance of every unique TCRbeta CDR3 rearrangement. For each sample, productive Simpson clonality was calculated as the square root of Simpson's diversity index across productive rearrangements. The clones in this table, taken by TCRdb from immuneACCESS, are in-frame only. Not every clone is retained; where verified, under half of the shortfall comes from an unresolved V gene, and the cause of the rest is unknown. V, J and clone size reflect that table, while D and trimming were determined from the DNA. The sample has hundreds of thousands of clones on record, 81% of them singletons. The ten biggest clones cover 6.5% to 9% of the sample.

This receptor was taken from a woman of 80 years or more with COVID-19, enrolled during active disease. The specimen sequenced was peripheral blood.

The CDR3 region has the sequence CASSQRLAGGIYEQYF. The DNA reads TGTGCCAGCAGCCAACGACTAGCGGGAGGAATCTACGAGCAGTACTTC. The chain employs TRBV7-2 and TRBJ2-7, with TRBD2 matching 13 junction bases. Taken from cysteine to phenylalanine, the CDR3 has 16 residues. This entry keeps only the CDR3 DNA: 48 bases, framed from base 1. Clipping removes 5 bases from V and 3 bases from J, with 7 as the unmatched junction base count. The germline V gene supplies CDR1 SGHTA and CDR2 FQGNSA.